This T cell receptor beta chain was captured by sequencing in a study of blood T cell repertoires in COVID-19. Whole-study context: The samples span acute and convalescent COVID-19 from the United States, Italy and Spain. Sample material is recorded as cDNA or gDNA derived from T cells, B-cell-depleted T cells, or PBMCs.

Regarding this clone: The junction does not match germline at one end; this may be a read error.

Original methodology: Amplifying reference gene primers gave estimates of nucleated cell counts. Sequencing was performed with immunoSEQ multiplex PCR; in TCRdb, only in-frame clones are kept and a portion is missing. D and trimming were read from the DNA, whereas the V and J calls and clone size are those reported in that table. The sample consists of some 150,000 clones, about four fifths of them appearing once. CDR1 is LGHDT, CDR2 YNNKEL, per germline (reference sequence). The length of the CDR3 is 15 residues. The rearrangement joins TRBV3-1 (or the pseudogene TRBV3-2) to TRBJ2-7; tentatively, D is TRBD1 (5 bases). The sequenced sample was peripheral blood. This clonotype was sampled from a woman aged 80 or older with acute or convalescent COVID-19. CDR3 coding DNA: TGTGCCAGCAGCCAGGGTTACAGTGGGGCCTACGAGCAGTACTTT. It specifies CASSQGYSGAYEQYF.